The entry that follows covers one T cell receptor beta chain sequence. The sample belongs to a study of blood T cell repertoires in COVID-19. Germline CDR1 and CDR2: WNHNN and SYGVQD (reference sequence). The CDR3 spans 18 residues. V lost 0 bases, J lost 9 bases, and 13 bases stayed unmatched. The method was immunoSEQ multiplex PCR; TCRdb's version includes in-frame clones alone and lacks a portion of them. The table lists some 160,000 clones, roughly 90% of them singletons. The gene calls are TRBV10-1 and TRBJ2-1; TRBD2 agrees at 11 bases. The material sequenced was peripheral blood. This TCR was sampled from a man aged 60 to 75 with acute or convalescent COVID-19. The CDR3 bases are TGCGCCAGCAGTGAGTCCGAACTAGCGGGGGCCCCGGTGAGTGAGCAGTTCTTC. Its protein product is CASSESELAGAPVSEQFF.